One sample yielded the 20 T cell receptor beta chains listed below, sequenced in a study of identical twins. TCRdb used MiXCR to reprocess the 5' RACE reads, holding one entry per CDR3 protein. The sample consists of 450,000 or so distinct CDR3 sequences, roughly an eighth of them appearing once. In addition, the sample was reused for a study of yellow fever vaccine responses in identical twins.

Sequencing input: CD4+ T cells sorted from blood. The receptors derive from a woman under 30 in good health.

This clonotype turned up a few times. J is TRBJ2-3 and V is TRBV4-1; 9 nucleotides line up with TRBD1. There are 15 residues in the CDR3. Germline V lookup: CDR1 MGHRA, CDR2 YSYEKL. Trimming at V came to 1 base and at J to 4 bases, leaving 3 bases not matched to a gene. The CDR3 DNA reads TGCGCCAGCAGCCAAGGGGACAGGGACCCAGATACGCAGTATTTT. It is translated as CASSQGDRDPDTQYF.

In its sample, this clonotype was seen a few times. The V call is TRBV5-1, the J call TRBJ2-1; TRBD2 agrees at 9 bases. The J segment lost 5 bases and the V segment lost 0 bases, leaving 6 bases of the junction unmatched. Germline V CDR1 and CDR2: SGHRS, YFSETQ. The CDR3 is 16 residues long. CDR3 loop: CASSLVAGGPHNEQFF. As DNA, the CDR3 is TGCGCCAGCAGCTTGGTCGCGGGGGGGCCGCACAATGAGCAGTTCTTC.

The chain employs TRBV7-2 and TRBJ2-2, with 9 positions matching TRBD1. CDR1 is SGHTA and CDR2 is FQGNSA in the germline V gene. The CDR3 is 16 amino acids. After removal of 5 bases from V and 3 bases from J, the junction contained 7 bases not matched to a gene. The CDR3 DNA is TGTGCCAGCAGCCCACGGACAGGGGCCTACACCGGGGAGCTGTTTTTT. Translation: CASSPRTGAYTGELFF.

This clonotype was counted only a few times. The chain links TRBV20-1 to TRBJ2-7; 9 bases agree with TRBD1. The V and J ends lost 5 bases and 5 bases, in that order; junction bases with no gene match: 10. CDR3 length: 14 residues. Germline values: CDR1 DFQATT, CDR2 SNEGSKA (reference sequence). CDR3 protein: CSAGRDRVVDEQYF. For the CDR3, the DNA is TGCAGTGCTGGCCGGGACAGGGTCGTCGACGAGCAGTACTTC.

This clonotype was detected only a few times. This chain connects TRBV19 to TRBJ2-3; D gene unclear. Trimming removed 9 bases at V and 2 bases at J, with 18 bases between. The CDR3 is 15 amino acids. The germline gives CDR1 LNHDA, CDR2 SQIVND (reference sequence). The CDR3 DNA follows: TGTGCCAGCATCCCTCCTTTGGGGAACACAGATACGCAGTATTTT. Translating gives CASIPPLGNTDTQYF.

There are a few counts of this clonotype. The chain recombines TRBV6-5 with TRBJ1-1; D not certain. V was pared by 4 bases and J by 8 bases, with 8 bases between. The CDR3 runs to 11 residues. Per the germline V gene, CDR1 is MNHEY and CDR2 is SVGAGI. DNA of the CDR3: TGTGCCAGCAGTTCCCCGGGGGAAGCTTTCTTT. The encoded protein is CASSSPGEAFF.

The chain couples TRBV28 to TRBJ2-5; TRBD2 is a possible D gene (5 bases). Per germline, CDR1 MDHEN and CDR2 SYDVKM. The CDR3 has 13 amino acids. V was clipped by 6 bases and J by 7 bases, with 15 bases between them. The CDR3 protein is CASSAPEVTTQYF. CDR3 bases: TGTGCCAGCAGCGCCCCGGAGGTAACGACCCAGTACTTC.

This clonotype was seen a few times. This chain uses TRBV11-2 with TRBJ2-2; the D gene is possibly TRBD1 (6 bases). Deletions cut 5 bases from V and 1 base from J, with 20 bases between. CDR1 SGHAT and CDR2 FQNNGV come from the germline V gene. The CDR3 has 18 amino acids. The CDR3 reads CASSPRIKDRLNTGELFF. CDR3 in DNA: TGTGCCAGCAGCCCTAGAATAAAGGACAGACTGAACACCGGGGAGCTGTTTTTT.

The CDR3 is CAISERLSSGSTDTQYF. DNA for the CDR3: TGTGCCATCAGTGAGCGGCTATCGAGCGGGAGCACAGATACGCAGTATTTT. The rearrangement uses TRBV10-3 and TRBJ2-3; tentatively, D is TRBD2 (6 bases). Per germline, CDR1 ENHRY and CDR2 SYGVKD. The CDR3 length is 17 residues. Trimming took off 2 bases at V and 0 bases at J, with 15 bases between the two ends.

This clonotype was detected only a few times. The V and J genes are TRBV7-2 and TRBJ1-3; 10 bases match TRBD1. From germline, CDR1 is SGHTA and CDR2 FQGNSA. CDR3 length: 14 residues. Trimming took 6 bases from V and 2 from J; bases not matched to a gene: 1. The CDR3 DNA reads TGTGCCAGCAGAGGGACAGGGGCTGGAAACACCATATATTTT. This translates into CASRGTGAGNTIYF.

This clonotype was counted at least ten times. The chain's CDR3 is CASSDGTKNEKLFF. The CDR3 bases are TGTGCCAGCAGTGACGGGACAAAGAATGAAAAACTGTTTTTT. The chain links TRBV2 to TRBJ1-4; a possible D gene is TRBD1 (6 bases). From germline, CDR1 is SNHLY and CDR2 FYNNEI. V lost 3 bases to trimming and J lost 5 bases, with 10 bases between them. CDR3 length: 14 amino acids.

Here the CDR3 DNA reads TGTGCCAGCAGCTTAGCGGTCAGCGGGGGGGCCCCGAACACCGGGGAGCTGTTTTTT. Protein: CASSLAVSGGAPNTGELFF. This chain connects TRBV7-8 to TRBJ2-2; 10 bases match TRBD2. V shed 0 bases and J 0 bases; nucleotides not matched to a gene: 7. Germline V lookup: CDR1 SGHVS, CDR2 FQNEAQ. The CDR3 contains 19 residues.

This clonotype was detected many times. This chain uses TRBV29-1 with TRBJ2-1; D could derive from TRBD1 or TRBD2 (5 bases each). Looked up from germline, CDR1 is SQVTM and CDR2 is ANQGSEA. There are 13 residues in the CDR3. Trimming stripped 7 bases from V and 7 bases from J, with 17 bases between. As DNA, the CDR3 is TGCAGCGCTGTGGGGACCTTAGGGAATGAGCAGTTCTTC. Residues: CSAVGTLGNEQFF.

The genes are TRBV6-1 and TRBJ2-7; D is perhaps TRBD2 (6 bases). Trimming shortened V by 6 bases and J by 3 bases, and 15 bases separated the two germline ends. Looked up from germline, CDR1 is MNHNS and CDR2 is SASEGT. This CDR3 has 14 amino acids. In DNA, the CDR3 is TGTGCCAGCAGACCCCCCGGGACTTACTACGAGCAGTACTTC. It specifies CASRPPGTYYEQYF.

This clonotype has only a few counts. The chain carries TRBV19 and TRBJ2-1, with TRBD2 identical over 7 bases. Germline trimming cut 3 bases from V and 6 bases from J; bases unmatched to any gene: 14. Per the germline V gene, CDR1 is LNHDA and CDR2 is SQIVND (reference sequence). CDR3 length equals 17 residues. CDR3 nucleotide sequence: TGTGCCAGTAGTATTGGGGCTTGGCAGGGAGGGTCCAATGAGCAGTTCTTC. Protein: CASSIGAWQGGSNEQFF.

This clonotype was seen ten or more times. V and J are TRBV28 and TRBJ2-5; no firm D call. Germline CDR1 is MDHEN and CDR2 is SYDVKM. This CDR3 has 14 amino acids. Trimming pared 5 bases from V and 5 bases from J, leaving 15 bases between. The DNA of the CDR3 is TGTGCCAGCAGTACCCCCGGATCTTTGGAGACCCAGTACTTC. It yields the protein CASSTPGSLETQYF.

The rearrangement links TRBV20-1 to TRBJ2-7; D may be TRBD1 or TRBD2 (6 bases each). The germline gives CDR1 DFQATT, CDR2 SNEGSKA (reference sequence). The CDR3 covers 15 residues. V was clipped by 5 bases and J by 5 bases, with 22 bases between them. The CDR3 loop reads CSAPYDPRGGDEQYF. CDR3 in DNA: TGCAGTGCTCCTTACGACCCCAGGGGAGGCGACGAGCAGTACTTC.

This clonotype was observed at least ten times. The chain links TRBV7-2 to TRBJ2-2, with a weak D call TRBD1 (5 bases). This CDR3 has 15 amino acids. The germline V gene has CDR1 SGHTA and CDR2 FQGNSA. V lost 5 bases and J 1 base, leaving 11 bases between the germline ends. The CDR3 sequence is CASSPKTGNTGELFF. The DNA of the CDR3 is TGTGCCAGCAGCCCTAAAACAGGGAACACCGGGGAGCTGTTTTTT.

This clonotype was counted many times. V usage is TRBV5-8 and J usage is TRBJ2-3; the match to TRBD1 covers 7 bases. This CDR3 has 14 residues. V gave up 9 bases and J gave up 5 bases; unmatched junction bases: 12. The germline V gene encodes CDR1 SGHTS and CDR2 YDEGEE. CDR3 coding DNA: TGTGCCACCTCCCGGGACAGACAACAAGATACGCAGTATTTT. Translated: CATSRDRQQDTQYF.

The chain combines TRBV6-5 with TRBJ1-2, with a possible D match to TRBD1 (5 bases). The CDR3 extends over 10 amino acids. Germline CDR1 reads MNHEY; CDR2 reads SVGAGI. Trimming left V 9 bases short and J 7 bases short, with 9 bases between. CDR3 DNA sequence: TGTGCCAGATCGAGGGGTGGCTACACCTTC. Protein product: CARSRGGYTF.